The T cell receptor (beta chain) described here comes from a study of post-analysis software for immune sequencing data (dated by TCRdb to between 2014 and 2017). Concerning the study at large: The recorded disease courses included relapsing-remitting, secondary progressive and progressive-relapsing multiple sclerosis, and some patients had no subtype annotation. A subset of samples was prepared in parallel using single-end sample barcoding, then pooled and co-amplified after Illumina adapter ligation. The multiple sclerosis patient repertoires were compared with about a dozen previously published healthy control repertoires from donors aged 6 to 25 years. Summary of the overall study and its limitations: The control group was slightly older than the multiple sclerosis patient group. Patients showed significantly higher frequencies than controls for several TRBV segments, among them TRBV5-6, TRBV5-1 and TRBV20-1. When samples were clustered directly using the F measure, samples prepared in the same batch co-clustered strongly, which prompted a batch-effect correction. Normalized Chao1 diversity was significantly lower in multiple sclerosis patients than controls, suggesting substantial peripheral T-cell clonal expansion.

Receptors were amplified or captured by PCR. Sequenced on an Illumina HiSeq 2500. To reduce PCR and sequencing biases, unique molecular identifiers were built into the TCR beta cDNA libraries. Some 500,000 cDNA molecules were obtained for every 1 to 10 million input T cells, so each molecule roughly corresponded to one T cell. Patient libraries were prepared and sequenced with the same protocol used for the earlier healthy control dataset. Within a given batch, samples were prepared together, multiplexed and sequenced on the same HiSeq lane. In the original analysis: Raw barcoded reads were processed with MIGEC, discarding single-read molecular identifier groups before consensus assembly and CDR3 extraction. Clonotype tables were post-analysed with VDJtools, normalizing diversity by down-sampling all datasets to the smallest sample size. In repertoire overlap clustering, CDR3 amino acid sequences, but not nucleotide sequences, were matched to correct batch-related cross-sample contamination. The public reads were run again by TCRdb, first through fastp at Q25 and then through MiXCR, and only productive beta chains were kept. Identical CDR3 proteins give one entry, which carries the most common genes and DNA. In this record, the V and J calls reflect TCRdb's handling and not the investigators' own analysis. This sample comprises a few hundred thousand distinct CDR3 sequences, under 40% of them detected only once. Of the sample, around 5.9% falls within the top ten clones.

The V and J ends are trimmed by 2 bases and 1 base, leaving 12 bases between them. The CDR3, from cysteine to phenylalanine, totals 15 residues. Only CDR3 DNA remains: 45 bases, in frame from the first base. CDR1 and CDR2 are drawn from the germline V gene: SGHRS, YFSETQ. To demonstrate the VDJtools post-analysis software, TCR beta repertoires were profiled from the peripheral blood of 10 to 15 young patients with multiple sclerosis. The multiple sclerosis patients were children and adolescents between roughly 6 and 17 years of age. Concerning this clonotype: Its antigen is not yet known. Nothing much larger sits one base from this clone, and base qualities are not available.

This TCR was sampled from a girl aged 2-17 years with multiple sclerosis. The material sequenced was blood. The V and J segments used are TRBV5-1 and TRBJ1-1; the D segment could be TRBD1, given 6 matching bases. The CDR3 in this case is CASSFGGLGNTEAFF. The nucleotide sequence is given as TGCGCCAGCAGCTTTGGGGGCCTCGGGAACACTGAAGCTTTCTTT. Here the CDR3 is joined to the reference TRBV5-1 and TRBJ1-1 genes, and the full variable domain is: KAGVTQTPRYLIKTRGQQVTLSCSPISGHRSVSWYQQTPGQGLQFLFEYFSETQRNKGNFPGRFSGRQFSNSRSEMNVSTLELGDSALYLCASSFGGLGNTEAFFGQGTRLTVV.